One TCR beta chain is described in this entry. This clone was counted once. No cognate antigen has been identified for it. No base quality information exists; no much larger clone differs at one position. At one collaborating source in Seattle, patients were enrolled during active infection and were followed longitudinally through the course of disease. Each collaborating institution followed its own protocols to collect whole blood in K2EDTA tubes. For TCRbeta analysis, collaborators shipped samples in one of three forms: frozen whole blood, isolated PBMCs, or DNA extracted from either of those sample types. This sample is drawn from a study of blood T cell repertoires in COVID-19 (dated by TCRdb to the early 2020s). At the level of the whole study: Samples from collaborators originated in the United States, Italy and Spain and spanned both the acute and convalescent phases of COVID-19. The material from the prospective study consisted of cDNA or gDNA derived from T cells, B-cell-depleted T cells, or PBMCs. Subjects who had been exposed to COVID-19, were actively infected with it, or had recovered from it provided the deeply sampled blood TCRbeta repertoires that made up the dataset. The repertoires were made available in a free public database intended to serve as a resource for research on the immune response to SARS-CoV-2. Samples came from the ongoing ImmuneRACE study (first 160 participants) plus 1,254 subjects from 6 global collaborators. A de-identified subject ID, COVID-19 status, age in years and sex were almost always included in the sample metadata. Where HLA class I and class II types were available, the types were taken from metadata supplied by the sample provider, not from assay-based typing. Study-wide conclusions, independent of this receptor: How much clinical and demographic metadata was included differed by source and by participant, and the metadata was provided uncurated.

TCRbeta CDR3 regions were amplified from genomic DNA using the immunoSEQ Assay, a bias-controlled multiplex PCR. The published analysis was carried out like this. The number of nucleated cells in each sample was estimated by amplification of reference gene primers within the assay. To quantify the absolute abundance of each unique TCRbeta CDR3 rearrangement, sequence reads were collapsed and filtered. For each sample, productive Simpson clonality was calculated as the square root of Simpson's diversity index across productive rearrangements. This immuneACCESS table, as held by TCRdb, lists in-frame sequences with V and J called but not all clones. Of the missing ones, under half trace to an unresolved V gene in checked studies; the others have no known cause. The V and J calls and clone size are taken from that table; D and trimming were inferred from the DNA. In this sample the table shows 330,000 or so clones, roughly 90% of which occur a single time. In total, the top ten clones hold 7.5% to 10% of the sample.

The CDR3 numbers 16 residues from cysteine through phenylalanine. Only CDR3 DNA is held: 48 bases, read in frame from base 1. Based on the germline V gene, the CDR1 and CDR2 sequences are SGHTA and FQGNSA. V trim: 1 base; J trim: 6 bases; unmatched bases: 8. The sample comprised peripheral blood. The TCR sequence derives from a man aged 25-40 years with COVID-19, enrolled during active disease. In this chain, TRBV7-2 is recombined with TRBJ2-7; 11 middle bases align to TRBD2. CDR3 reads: CASSLGGSGGAGEQYF. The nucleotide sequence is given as TGTGCCAGCAGCTTAGGAGGTAGCGGGGGGGCGGGCGAGCAGTACTTC.